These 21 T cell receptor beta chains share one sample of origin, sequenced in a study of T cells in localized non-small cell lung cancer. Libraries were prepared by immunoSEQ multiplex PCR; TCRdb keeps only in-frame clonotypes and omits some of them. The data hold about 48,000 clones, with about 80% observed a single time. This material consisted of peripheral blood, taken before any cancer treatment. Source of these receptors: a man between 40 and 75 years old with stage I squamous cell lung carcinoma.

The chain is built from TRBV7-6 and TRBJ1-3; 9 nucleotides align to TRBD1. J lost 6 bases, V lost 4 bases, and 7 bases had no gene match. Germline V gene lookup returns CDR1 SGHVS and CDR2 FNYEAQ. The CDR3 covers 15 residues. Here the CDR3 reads CASSSGQGRLNTIYF. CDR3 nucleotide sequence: TGTGCCAGCAGCTCGGGACAGGGCCGTTTAAACACCATATATTTT.

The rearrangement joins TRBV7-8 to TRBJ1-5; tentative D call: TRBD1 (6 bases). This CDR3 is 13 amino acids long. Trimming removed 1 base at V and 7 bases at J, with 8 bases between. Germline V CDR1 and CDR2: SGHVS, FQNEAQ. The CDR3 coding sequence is TGTGCCAGCAGCTTAGAGGGGGACCAGCCCCAGCATTTT. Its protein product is CASSLEGDQPQHF.

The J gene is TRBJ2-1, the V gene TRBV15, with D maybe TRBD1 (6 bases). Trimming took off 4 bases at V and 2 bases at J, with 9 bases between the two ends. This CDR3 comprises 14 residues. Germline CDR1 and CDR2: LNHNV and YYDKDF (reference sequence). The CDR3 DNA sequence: TGTGCCACCAGCACAGGGGTTACCTACAATGAGCAGTTCTTC. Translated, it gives CATSTGVTYNEQFF.

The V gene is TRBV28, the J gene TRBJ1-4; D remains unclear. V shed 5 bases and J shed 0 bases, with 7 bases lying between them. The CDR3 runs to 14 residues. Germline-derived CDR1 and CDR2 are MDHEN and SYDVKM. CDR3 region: CASSEAATNEKLFF. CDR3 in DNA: TGTGCCAGCAGTGAAGCAGCAACTAATGAAAAACTGTTTTTT.

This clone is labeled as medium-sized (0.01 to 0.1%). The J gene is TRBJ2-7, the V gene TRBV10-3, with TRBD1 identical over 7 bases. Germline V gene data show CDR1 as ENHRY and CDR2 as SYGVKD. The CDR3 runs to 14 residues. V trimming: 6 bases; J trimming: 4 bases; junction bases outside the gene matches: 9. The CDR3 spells CAISDDRAKYEQYF. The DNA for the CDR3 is TGTGCCATCAGCGATGACAGGGCAAAATACGAGCAGTACTTC.

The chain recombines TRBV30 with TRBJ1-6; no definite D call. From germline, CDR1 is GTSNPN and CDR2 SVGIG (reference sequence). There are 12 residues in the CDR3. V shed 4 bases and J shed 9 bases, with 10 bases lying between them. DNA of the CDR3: TGTGCCTGGAACATACAGAGTTCACCCCTCCACTTT. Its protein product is CAWNIQSSPLHF.

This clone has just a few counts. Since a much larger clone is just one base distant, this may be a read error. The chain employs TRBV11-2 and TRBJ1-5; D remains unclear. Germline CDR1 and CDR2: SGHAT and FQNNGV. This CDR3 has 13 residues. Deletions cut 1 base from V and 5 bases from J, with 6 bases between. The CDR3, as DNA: TGTGCCAGCAGCTTAGGGCAAGATCAGCCCCAGCATTTT. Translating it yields CASSLGQDQPQHF.

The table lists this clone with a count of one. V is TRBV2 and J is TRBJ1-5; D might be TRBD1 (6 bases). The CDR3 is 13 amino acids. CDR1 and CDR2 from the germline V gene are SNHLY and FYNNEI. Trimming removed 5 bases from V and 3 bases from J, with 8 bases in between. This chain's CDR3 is CASSRDINQPQHF. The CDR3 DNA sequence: TGTGCCAGCAGTCGGGACATCAATCAGCCCCAGCATTTT.

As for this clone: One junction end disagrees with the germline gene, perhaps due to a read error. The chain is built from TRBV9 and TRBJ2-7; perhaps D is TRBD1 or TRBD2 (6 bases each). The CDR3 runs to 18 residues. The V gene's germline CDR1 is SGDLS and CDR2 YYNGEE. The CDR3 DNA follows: TGTGCCGGCAGCCCCCAACCCCCGAGGATAGGGGGGTACTACGAGCAGTACTTC. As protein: CAGSPQPPRIGGYYEQYF.

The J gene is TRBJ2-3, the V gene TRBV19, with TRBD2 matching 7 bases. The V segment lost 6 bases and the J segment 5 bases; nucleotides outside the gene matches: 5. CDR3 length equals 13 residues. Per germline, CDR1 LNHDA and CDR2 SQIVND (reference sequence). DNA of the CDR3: TGTGCCAGTAGCGGGGGGAGGAGAGATACGCAGTATTTT. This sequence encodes CASSGGRRDTQYF. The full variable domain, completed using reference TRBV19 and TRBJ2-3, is DGGITQSPKYLFRKEGQNVTLSCEQNLNHDAMYWYRQDPGQGLRLIYYSQIVNDFQKGDIAEGYSVSREKKESFPLTVTSAQKNPTAFYLCASSGGRRDTQYFGPGTRLTVL.

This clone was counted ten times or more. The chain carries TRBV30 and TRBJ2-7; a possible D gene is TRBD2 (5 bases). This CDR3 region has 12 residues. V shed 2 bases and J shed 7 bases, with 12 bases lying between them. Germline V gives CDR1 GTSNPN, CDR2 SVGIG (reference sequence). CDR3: CAWSPGNREQYF. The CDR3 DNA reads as TGTGCCTGGAGTCCCGGGAATAGGGAGCAGTACTTC.

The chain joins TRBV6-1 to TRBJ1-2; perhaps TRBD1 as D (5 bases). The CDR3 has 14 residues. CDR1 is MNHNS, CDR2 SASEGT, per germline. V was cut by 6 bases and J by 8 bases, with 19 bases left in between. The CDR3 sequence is CASSLSGGAGGYTF. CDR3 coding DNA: TGTGCCAGCAGCCTCTCGGGGGGTGCGGGGGGCTACACCTTC.

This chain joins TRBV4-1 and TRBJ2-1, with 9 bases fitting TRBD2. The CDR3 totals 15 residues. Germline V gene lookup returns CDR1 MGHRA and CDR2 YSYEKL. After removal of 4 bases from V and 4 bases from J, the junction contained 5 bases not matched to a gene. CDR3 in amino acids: CASSLSGGFYNEQFF. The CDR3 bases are TGCGCCAGCAGCCTTAGCGGGGGCTTTTACAATGAGCAGTTCTTC.

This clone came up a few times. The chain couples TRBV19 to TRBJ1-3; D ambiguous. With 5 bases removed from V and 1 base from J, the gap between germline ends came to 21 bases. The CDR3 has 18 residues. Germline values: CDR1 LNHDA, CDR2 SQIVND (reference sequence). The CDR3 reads CASSWVLTAGSSGNTIYF. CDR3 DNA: TGTGCCAGTAGTTGGGTATTAACAGCCGGTTCGTCTGGAAACACCATATATTTT.

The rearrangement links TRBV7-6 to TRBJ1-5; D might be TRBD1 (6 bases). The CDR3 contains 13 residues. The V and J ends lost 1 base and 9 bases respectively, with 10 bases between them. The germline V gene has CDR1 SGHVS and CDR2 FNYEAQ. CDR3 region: CASSLGGGLPQHF. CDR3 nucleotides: TGTGCCAGCAGCTTAGGTGGGGGCTTGCCCCAGCATTTT.

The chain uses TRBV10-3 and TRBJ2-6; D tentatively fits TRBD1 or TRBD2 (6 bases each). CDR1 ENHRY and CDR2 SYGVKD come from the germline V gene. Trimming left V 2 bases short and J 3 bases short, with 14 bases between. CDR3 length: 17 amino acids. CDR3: CAISEQPQGLGANVLTF. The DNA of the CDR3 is TGTGCCATCAGTGAGCAACCACAGGGACTTGGGGCCAACGTCCTGACTTTC.

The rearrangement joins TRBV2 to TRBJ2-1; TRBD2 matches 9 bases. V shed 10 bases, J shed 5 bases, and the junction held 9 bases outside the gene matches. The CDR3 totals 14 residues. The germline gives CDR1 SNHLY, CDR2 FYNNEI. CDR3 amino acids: CATKGRGGDNEQFF. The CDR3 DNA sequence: TGTGCCACCAAAGGGCGGGGGGGAGACAATGAGCAGTTCTTC.

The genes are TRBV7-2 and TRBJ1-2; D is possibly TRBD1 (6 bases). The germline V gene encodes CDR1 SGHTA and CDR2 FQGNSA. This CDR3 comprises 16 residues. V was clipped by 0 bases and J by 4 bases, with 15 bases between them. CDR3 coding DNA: TGTGCCAGCAGCTTAGCGGGAGGGGGGAGGATCTATGGCTACACCTTC. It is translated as CASSLAGGGRIYGYTF.

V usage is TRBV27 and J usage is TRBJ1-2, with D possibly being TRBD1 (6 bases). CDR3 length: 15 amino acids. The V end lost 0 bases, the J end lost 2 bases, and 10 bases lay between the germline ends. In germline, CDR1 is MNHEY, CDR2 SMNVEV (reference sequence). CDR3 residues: CASSLSHTGNYGYTF. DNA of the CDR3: TGTGCCAGCAGTTTATCCCACACAGGGAACTATGGCTACACCTTC.

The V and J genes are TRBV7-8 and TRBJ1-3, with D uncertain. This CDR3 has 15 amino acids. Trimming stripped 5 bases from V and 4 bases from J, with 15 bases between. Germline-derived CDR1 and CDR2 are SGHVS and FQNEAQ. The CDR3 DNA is TGTGCCAGCAGCACCAGAGTGGGCCTCGGAAACACCATATATTTT. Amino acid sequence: CASSTRVGLGNTIYF.

The chain's CDR3 is CASSSRGGPSTDTQYF. Written as DNA, the CDR3 is TGTGCCAGCAGCTCTCGGGGGGGCCCAAGCACAGATACGCAGTATTTT. This rearrangement joins TRBV7-9 to TRBJ2-3, with TRBD2 matching 8 bases. Trimming took 4 bases from V and 0 from J; bases not matched to a gene: 6. CDR1 is SEHNR and CDR2 is FQNEAQ in the germline V gene (reference sequence). The CDR3 has 16 amino acids. The complete variable domain, with remaining parts taken from reference TRBV7-9 and TRBJ2-3, reads DTGVSQNPRHKITKRGQNVTFRCDPISEHNRLYWYRQTLGQGPEFLTYFQNEAQLEKSRLLSDRFSAERPKGSFSTLEIQRTEQGDSAMYLCASSSRGGPSTDTQYFGPGTRLTVL.